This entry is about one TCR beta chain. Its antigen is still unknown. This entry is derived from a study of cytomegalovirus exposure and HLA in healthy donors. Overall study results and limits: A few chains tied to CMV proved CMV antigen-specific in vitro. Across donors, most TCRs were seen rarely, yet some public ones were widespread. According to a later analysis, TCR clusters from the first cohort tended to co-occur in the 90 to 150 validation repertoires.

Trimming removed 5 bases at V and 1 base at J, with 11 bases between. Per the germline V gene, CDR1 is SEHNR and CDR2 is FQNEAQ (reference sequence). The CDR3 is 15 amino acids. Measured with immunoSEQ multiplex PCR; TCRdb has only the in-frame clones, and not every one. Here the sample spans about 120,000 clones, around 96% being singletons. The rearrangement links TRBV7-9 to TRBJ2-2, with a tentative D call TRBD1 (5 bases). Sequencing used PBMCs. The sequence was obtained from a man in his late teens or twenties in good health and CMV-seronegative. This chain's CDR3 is CASSVGQGNTGELFF. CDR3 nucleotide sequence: TGTGCCAGCAGCGTGGGGCAGGGGAACACCGGGGAGCTGTTTTTT.